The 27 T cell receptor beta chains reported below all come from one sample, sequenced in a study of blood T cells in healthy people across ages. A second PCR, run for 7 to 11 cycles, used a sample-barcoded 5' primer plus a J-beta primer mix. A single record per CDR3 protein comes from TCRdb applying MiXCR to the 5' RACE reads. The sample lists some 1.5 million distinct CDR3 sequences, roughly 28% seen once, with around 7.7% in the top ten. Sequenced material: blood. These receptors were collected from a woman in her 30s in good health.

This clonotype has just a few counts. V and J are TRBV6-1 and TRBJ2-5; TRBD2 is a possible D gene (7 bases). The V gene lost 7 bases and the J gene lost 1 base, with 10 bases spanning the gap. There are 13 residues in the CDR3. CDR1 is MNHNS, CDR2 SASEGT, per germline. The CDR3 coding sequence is TGTGCCAGCAACCGGGGGGCCCAAGAGACCCAGTACTTC. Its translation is CASNRGAQETQYF.

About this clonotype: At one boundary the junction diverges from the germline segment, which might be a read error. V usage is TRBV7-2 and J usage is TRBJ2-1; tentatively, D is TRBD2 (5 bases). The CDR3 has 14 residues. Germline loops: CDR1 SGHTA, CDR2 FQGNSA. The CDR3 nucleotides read TGTGTCAGCAGCTTAGTAGCGCCGCCTGATGAGCAGTTCTTC. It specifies CVSSLVAPPDEQFF.

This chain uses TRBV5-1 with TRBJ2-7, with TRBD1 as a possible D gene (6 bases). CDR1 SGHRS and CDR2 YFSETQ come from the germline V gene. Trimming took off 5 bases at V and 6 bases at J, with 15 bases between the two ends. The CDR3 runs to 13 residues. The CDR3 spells CASRIQGSREQYF. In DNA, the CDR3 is TGCGCCAGCAGAATCCAGGGGTCGCGCGAGCAGTACTTC.

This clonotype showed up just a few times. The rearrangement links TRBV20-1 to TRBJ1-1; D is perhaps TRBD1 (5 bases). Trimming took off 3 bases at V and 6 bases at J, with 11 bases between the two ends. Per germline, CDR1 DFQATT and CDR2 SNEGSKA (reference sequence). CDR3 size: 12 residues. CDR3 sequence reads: CSASGGRAEAFF. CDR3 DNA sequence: TGCAGTGCTAGCGGGGGGAGGGCTGAAGCTTTCTTT.

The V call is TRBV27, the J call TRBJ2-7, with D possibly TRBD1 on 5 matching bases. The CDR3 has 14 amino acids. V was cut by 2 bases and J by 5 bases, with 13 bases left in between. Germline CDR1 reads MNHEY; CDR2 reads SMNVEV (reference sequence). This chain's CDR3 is CASSLTAGIDEQYF. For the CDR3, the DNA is TGTGCCAGCAGTTTAACGGCAGGGATAGACGAGCAGTACTTC.

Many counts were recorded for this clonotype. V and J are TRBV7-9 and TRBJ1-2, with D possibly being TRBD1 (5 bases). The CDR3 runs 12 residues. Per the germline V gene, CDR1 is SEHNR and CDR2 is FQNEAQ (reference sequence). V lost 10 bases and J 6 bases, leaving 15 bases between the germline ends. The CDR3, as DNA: TGTGCCACTGGGGGGATAAGGAATGGCTACACCTTC. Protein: CATGGIRNGYTF.

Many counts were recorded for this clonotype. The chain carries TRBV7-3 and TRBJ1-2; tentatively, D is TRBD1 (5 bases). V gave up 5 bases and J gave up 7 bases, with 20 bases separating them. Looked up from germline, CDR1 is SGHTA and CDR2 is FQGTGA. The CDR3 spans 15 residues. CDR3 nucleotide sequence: TGTGCCAGCAGCGAAGGCGTAGGGACGTTCGGTGGCTACACCTTC. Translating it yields CASSEGVGTFGGYTF.

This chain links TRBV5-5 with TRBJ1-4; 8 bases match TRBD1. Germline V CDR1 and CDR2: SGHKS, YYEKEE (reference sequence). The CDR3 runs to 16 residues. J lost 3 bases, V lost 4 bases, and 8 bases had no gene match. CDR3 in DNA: TGTGCCAGCAGCCCCGGGACAGGCGCAGCTAATGAAAAACTGTTTTTT. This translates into CASSPGTGAANEKLFF.

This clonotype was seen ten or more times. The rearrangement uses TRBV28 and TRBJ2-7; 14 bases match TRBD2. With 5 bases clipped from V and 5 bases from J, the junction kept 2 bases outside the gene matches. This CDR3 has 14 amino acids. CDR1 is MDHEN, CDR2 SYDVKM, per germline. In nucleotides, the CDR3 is TGTGCCAGCAGTACGACTAGCGGGGGGGACGAGCAGTACTTC. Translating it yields CASSTTSGGDEQYF.

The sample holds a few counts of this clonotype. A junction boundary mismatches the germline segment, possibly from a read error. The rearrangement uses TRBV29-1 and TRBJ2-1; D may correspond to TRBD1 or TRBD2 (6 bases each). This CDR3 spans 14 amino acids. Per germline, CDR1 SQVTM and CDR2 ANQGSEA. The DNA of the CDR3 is TGCCGCGTTGATATCTGGGGGGACAACAATGAGCAGTTCTTC. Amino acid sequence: CRVDIWGDNNEQFF.

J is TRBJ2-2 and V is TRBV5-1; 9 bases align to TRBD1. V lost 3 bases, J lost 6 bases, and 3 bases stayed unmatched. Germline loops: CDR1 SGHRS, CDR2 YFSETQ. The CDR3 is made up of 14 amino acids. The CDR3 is CASSSGTGPGELFF. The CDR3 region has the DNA TGCGCCAGCAGCTCCGGGACAGGGCCCGGGGAGCTGTTTTTT.

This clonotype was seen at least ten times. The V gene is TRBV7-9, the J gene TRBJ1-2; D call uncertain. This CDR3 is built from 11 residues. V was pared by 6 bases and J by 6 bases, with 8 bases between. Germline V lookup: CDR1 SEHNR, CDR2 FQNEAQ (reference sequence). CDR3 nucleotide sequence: TGTGCCAGCAGTTCCGAAAATGGCTACACCTTC. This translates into CASSSENGYTF.

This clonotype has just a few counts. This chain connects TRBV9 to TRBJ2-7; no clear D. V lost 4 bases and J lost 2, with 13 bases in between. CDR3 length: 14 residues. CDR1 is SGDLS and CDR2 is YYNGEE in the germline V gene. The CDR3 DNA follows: TGTGCCAGCAGCCCCCGGACCTGGACCTACGAGCAGTACTTC. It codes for CASSPRTWTYEQYF.

In DNA, the CDR3 is TGCAGCACGAACGTCCGCCGGAACACTGAAGCTTTCTTT. Translating gives CSTNVRRNTEAFF. The chain recombines TRBV29-1 with TRBJ1-1; D is unresolved. Trimming stripped 8 bases from V and 1 base from J, with 14 bases between. Germline V gene data show CDR1 as SQVTM and CDR2 as ANQGSEA. The CDR3 spans 13 residues.

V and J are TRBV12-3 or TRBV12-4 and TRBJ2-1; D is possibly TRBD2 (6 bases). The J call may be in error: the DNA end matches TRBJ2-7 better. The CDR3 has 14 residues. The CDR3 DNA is TGTGCCAGCAGTTGGGGGAGGTCCTACAATGAGCAGTACTTC. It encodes CASSWGRSYNEQYF.

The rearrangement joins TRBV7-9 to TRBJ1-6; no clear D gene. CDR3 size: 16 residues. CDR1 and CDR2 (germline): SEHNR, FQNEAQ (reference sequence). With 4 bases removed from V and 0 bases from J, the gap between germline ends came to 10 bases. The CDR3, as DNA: TGTGCCAGCAGCTCCGACGAGTTCTCCTATAATTCACCCCTCCACTTT. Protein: CASSSDEFSYNSPLHF.

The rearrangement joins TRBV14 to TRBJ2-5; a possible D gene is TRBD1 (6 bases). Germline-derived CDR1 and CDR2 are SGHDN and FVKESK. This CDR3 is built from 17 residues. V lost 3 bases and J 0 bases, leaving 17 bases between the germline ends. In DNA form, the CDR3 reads TGTGCCAGCAGCCAGAGGCGGGCAGGGGTCTACCAAGAGACCCAGTACTTC. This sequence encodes CASSQRRAGVYQETQYF.

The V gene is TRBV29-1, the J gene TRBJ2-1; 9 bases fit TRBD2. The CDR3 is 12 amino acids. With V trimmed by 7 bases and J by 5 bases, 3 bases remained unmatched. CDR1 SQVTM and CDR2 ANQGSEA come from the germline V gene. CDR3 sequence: CSGTSVNNEQFF. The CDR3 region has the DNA TGCAGCGGGACTAGCGTAAACAATGAGCAGTTCTTC.

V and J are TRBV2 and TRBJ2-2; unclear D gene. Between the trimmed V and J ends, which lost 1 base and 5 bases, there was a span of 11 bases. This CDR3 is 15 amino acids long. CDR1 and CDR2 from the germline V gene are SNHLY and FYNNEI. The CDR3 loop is CASSEEPSGTGELFF. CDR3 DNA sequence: TGTGCCAGCAGTGAAGAACCCTCTGGGACCGGGGAGCTGTTTTTT.

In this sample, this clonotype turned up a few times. In nucleotides, the CDR3 is TGTGCCAGCAGCTTACTAGCGGGGATCTCCTACGAGCAGTACTTC. It translates to CASSLLAGISYEQYF. The chain links TRBV7-3 to TRBJ2-7, with TRBD2 matching 9 bases. V lost 2 bases and J lost 0; bases outside the gene matches: 2. Germline V lookup: CDR1 SGHTA, CDR2 FQGTGA. The CDR3 is 15 amino acids.

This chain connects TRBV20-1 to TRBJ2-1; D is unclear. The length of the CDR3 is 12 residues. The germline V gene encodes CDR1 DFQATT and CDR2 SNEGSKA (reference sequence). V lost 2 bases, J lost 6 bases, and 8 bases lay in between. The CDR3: CSARSVTNEQFF. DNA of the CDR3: TGCAGTGCTAGATCCGTCACCAATGAGCAGTTCTTC.

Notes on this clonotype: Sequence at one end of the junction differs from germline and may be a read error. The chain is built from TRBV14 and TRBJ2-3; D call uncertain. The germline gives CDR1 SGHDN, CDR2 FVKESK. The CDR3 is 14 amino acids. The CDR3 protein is CASSQNLGADTQYF. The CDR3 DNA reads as TGTGCCAGCAGCCAGAACCTAGGAGCAGACACGCAGTATTTT.

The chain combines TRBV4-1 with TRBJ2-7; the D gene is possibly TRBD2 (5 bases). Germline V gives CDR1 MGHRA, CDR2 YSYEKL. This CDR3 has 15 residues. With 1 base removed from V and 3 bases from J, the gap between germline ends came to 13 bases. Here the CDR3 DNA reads TGCGCCAGCAGCCAAGTTGAGGGAGCAGGCTACGAGCAGTACTTC. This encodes CASSQVEGAGYEQYF.

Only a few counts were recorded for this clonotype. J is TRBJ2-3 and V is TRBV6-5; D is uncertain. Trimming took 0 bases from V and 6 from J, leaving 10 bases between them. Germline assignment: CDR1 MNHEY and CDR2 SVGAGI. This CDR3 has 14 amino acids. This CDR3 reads CASSYSALEDTQYF. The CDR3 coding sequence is TGTGCCAGCAGTTACTCAGCTCTCGAGGATACGCAGTATTTT.

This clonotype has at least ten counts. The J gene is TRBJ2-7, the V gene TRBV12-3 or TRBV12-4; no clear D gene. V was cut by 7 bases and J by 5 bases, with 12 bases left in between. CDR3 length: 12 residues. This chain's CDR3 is CASTSPSHEQYF. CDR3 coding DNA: TGTGCCAGCACTTCCCCGTCCCACGAGCAGTACTTC.

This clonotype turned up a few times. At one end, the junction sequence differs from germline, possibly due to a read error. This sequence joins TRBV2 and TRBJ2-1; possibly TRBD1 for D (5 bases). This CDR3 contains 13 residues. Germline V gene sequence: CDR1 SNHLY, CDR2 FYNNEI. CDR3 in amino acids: CVSSVDSYNEQFF. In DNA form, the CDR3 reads TGTGTCAGCAGCGTCGACAGCTACAATGAGCAGTTCTTC.

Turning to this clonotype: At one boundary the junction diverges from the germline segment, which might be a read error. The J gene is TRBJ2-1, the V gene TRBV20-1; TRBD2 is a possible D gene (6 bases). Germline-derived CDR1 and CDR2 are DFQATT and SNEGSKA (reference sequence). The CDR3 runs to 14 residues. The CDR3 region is CSARAGFSYSEQFF. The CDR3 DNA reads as TGCAGTGCTAGGGCGGGGTTTTCCTACAGTGAGCAGTTCTTC.